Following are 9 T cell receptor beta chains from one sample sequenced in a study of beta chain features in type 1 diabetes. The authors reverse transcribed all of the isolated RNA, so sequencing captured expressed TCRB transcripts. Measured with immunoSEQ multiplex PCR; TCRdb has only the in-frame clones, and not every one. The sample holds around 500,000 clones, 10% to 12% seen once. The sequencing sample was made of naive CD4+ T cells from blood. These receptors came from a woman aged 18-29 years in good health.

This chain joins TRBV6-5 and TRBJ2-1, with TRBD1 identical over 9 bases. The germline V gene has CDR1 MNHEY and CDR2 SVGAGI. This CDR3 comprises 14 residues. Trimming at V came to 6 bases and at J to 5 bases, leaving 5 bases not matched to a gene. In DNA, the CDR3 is TGTGCCAGCAGATCTGACAGGGGGGACAATGAGCAGTTCTTC. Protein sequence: CASRSDRGDNEQFF.

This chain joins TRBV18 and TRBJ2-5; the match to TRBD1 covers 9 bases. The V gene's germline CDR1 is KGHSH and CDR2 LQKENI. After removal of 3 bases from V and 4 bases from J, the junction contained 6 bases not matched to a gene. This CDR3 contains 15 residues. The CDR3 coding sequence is TGTGCCAGCTCACCGGTGACAGGGGGGCCAGAGACCCAGTACTTC. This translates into CASSPVTGGPETQYF.

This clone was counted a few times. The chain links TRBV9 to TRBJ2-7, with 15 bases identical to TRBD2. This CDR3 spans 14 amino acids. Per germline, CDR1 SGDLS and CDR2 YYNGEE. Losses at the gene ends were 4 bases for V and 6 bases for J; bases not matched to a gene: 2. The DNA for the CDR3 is TGTGCCAGCAGCCGGGGACTAGCGGGAGGCGAGCAGTACTTC. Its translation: CASSRGLAGGEQYF.

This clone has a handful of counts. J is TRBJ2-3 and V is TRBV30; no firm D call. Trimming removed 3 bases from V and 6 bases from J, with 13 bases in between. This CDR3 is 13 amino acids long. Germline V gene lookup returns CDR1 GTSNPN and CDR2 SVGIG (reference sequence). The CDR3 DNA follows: TGTGCCTGGAGGGAAAAAGCCGCGGATACGCAGTATTTT. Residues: CAWREKAADTQYF. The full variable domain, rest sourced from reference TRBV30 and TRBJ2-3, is SQTIHQWPATLVQPVGSPLSLECTVEGTSNPNLYWYRQAAGRGLQLLFYSVGIGQISSEVPQNLSASRPQDRQFILSSKKLLLSDSGFYLCAWREKAADTQYFGPGTRLTVL.

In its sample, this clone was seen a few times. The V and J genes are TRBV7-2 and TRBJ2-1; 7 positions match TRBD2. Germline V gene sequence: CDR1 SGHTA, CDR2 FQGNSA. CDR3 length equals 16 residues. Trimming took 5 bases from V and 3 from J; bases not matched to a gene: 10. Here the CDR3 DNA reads TGTGCCAGCAGCACATATTCCGGGAGGCTCTACAATGAGCAGTTCTTC. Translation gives CASSTYSGRLYNEQFF.

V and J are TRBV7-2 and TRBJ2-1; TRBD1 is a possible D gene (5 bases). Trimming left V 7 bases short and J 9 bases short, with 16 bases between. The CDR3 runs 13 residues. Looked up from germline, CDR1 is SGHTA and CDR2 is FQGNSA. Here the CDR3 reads CASKPRVSSEQFF. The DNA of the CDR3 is TGTGCCAGCAAACCCAGGGTTAGTAGTGAGCAGTTCTTC.

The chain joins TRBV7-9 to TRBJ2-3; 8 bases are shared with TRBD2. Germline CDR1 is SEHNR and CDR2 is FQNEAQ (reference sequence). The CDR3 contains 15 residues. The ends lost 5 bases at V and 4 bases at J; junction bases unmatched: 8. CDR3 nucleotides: TGTGCCAGCAGCCGAACGGGGGGGCCATCAGATACGCAGTATTTT. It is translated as CASSRTGGPSDTQYF.

As DNA, the CDR3 is TGTGCCTGGAGTGACTACGGGGTTGGCTCTGGAAACACCATATATTTT. This sequence encodes CAWSDYGVGSGNTIYF. The genes are TRBV30 and TRBJ1-3, with D unresolved. The ends were cut back, 1 base at V and 0 bases at J, with 13 bases in the middle. Germline V gene sequence: CDR1 GTSNPN, CDR2 SVGIG (reference sequence). CDR3 length: 16 amino acids.

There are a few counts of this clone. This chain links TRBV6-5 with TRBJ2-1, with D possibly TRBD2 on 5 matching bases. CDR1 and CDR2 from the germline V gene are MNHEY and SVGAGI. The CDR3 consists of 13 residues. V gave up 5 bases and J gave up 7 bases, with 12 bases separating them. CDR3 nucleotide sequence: TGTGCCAGCAGTCCCTGGACTGGGAATGAGCAGTTCTTC. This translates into CASSPWTGNEQFF.